The clone carrying this T cell receptor (beta chain) has a count of ten or more. The sequenced fragment ends 3 residues before the CDR3 boundary, so the rest is inferred from the germline J gene. Profiling relied on immunoSEQ multiplex PCR, and the TCRdb table lists in-frame clones only, not all of them. Sampling found tens of thousands of clones, none seen once. This sample was included in a study of T cell clonality in common variable immunodeficiency. CDR1 and CDR2 (germline): DFQATT, SNEGSKA (reference sequence). The CDR3 has 15 amino acids. Trimming pared 0 bases from V and 9 bases from J, leaving 15 bases between.

This clonotype originated in a person aged 18 to 75 in good health. Sequenced input: peripheral blood mononuclear cells. This chain connects TRBV20-1 to TRBJ1-6; perhaps TRBD1 as D (6 bases). CDR3 sequence: CSARDGGGSGSPLHF. Partial CDR3 DNA: TGCAGTGCTAGAGATGGGGGGGGCTCGGGTTCACCC.